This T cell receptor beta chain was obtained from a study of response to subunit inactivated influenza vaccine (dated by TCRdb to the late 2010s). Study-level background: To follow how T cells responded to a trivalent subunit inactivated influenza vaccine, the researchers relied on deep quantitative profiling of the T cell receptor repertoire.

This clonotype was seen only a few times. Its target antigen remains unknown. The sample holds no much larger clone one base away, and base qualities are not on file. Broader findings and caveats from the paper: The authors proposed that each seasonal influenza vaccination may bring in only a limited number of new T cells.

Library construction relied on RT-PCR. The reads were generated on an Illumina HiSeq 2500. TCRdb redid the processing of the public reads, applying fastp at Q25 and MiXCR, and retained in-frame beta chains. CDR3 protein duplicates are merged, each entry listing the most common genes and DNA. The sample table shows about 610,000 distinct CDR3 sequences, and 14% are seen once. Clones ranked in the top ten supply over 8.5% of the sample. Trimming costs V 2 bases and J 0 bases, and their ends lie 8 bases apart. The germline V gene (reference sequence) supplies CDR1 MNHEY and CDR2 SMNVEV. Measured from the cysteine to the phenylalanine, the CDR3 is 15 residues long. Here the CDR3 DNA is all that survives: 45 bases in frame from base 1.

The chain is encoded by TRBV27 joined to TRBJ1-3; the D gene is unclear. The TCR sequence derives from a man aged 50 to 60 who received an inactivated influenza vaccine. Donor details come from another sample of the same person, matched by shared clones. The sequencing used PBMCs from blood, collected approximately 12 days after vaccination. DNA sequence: TGTGCCAGCAGTTTAAGTCACTTCTCTGGAAACACCATATATTTT. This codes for CASSLSHFSGNTIYF.